This TCR beta chain was identified during a study of regulatory T cells in long-lasting Graves disease. This clonotype was detected ten times or more. With iRepertoire HTBI primers and Arm-PCR of CDR3 regions, TCR beta libraries were built. TCRdb processed the multiplex PCR reads anew with MiXCR; each CDR3 protein has one entry. The sample yields approximately 270,000 distinct CDR3 sequences, around 19% seen once. The CDR3 has 15 residues. V dropped 1 base and J dropped 1 base, with 13 bases sitting between them. CDR1 and CDR2 (germline): SQVTM, ANQGSEA. Time point in this sample: newly diagnosed GD, antithyroid drugs for less than 3 months. PBMCs provided the RNA from which the TCR library was made. These data were also filed under a second study, of T cells in Graves' hyperthyroidism and ophthalmopathy. From that report: The TCR CDR3 first-round RT-PCR relied on the HTBI primer set.

Sequenced here: peripheral blood mononuclear cells (PBMCs), sampled at new diagnosis, from a patient treated with antithyroid drugs. The chain links TRBV29-1 to TRBJ1-2; D gene uncertain. This receptor was obtained from a woman aged 25 to 39 with Graves disease. The CDR3 sequence is CSVEAKAGLNYGYTF. The CDR3 DNA follows: TGCAGCGTTGAAGCTAAGGCGGGCCTTAACTATGGCTACACCTTC.